This entry concerns a single T cell receptor (beta chain). The antigen it recognizes is unknown. No much larger clone exists at a distance of one base, and base qualities are not known. V drops 4 bases and J drops 1 base, leaving 8 bases in between. From its cysteine to its phenylalanine, the CDR3 spans 13 amino acids. Only CDR3 DNA remains: 39 bases, in frame from the first base. The germline V gene yields SGHRS for CDR1 and YFSETQ for CDR2. These data belong to a study of blood T cell repertoires in COVID-19 (dated by TCRdb to 2020 to 2021). For the wider study: The collaborator samples originated in the United States, Italy and Spain and spanned the acute and convalescent phases of COVID-19. The material from the prospective study consisted of cDNA or gDNA derived from T cells, B-cell-depleted T cells, or PBMCs. Deeply sampled blood TCRbeta repertoires from subjects exposed to, actively infected with, or recovered from COVID-19 were included in the dataset. A freely available public database, intended as a resource for researchers studying the immune response to SARS-CoV-2, is where the repertoires were released. Samples were obtained from the ongoing ImmuneRACE study (first 160 participants) and from about 1,300 subjects provided by 6 global collaborators. The sample metadata nearly always contained a de-identified subject ID, COVID-19 status, age in years and sex. Where HLA class I and class II types were available, the types were taken from metadata supplied by the sample provider, not from assay-based typing.

General conclusions and limits of the study: How much clinical and demographic metadata was included differed by source and by participant, and the metadata was provided uncurated.

Each collaborating institution followed its own protocols to collect whole blood in K2EDTA tubes. For TCRbeta analysis, collaborator samples were shipped as frozen whole blood, as isolated PBMCs, or as DNA extracted from either sample type. The immunoSEQ Assay, a bias-controlled multiplex PCR, was used to amplify TCRbeta CDR3 regions from genomic DNA. In the source study's methods: The number of nucleated cells in each sample was estimated from the amplification of reference gene primers within the assay. To quantify the absolute abundance of each unique TCRbeta CDR3 rearrangement, sequence reads were collapsed and filtered. Productive Simpson clonality was computed per sample as the square root of Simpson's diversity index over productive rearrangements. Sourced from immuneACCESS, this table was stored by TCRdb with only in-frame sequences that have V and J called. A share of the clones is absent; for the studies checked, an unresolved V gene accounts for under half, and the remainder has no known explanation. V and J calls and clone size are copied from that table; D and trimming were computed from the DNA. This sample gives about 110,000 clones in total; around 80% of them show up just once. About 3.7% of the sample is taken by the ten largest.

The TCR originated in a woman older than 75 with acute or convalescent COVID-19. The sample comprised peripheral blood. This receptor chain uses TRBV5-1 and TRBJ1-1, with the D gene not confidently named. The sequenced DNA is TGCGCCAGCAGCCCCACAGCGAACACTGAAGCTTTCTTT. It codes for CASSPTANTEAFF.